The 15 T cell receptor beta chains listed next were all sequenced from one sample in a study of T cell repertoires in cytomegalovirus infection. For these receptors, no antigen is known. Each CDR3 protein is one row after TCRdb ran MiXCR on the reads. This sample has approximately 140,000 distinct CDR3 sequences, with roughly 25% found just once. Input material: PBMCs, sequenced either directly or after in vitro stimulation (not recorded which). These receptors were taken from a human donor in good health (CMV status not recorded). Some clones in this sample may be carry-over from other donors' samples.

Here the CDR3 DNA reads TGTGCCAGCAGCTTCTGGTCTACCTACGAGCAGTACTTC. Amino acid sequence: CASSFWSTYEQYF. J is TRBJ2-7 and V is TRBV7-4; D remains ambiguous. The CDR3 sequence is 13 residues long. From germline, CDR1 is SGHVT and CDR2 SQSDAQ. V was clipped by 3 bases and J by 2 bases, with 8 bases between them.

This clonotype was counted a few times. The V gene is TRBV2, the J gene TRBJ2-1; 9 bases match TRBD2. The length of the CDR3 is 14 residues. Germline V CDR1 and CDR2: SNHLY, FYNNEI. The J segment lost 2 bases and the V segment lost 9 bases, leaving 5 bases of the junction unmatched. The CDR3 region has the DNA TGTGCCAGGCAGCGGGAGGTCGCCTACAATGAGCAGTTCTTC. It translates to CARQREVAYNEQFF.

This clonotype was seen a handful of times. The gene calls are TRBV15 and TRBJ1-3; D remains ambiguous. CDR3 length: 13 amino acids. Trimming took off 3 bases at V and 10 bases at J, with 13 bases between the two ends. CDR1 and CDR2 from the germline V gene are LNHNV and YYDKDF (reference sequence). This chain's CDR3 is CATSSETGGTIYF. CDR3 coding DNA: TGTGCCACCAGCAGTGAGACGGGTGGGACCATATATTTT.

This clonotype turned up a few times. The chain is built from TRBV28 and TRBJ2-3; 7 bases align to TRBD1. J was trimmed by 5 bases and V by 8 bases; bases with no gene match: 10. CDR1 and CDR2 from the germline V gene are MDHEN and SYDVKM. There are 14 residues in the CDR3. The CDR3 sequence: CASEPGQLKDTQYF. The CDR3 region has the DNA TGTGCCAGCGAACCGGGACAGCTGAAAGATACGCAGTATTTT.

This clonotype was recorded a few times. This chain joins TRBV12-3 or TRBV12-4 and TRBJ2-5; D remains ambiguous. CDR3 size: 17 residues. V lost 4 bases and J 0 bases, leaving 18 bases between the germline ends. CDR3 protein: CASSSEREAWYQETQYF. CDR3 DNA sequence: TGTGCCAGCAGTTCGGAGAGAGAGGCTTGGTACCAAGAGACCCAGTACTTC.

This clonotype has at least ten counts. The chain carries TRBV7-6 and TRBJ2-1, with a possible D match to TRBD1 (5 bases). The germline V gene has CDR1 SGHVS and CDR2 FNYEAQ. The CDR3 extends over 13 amino acids. Deletions cut 2 bases from V and 9 bases from J, with 11 bases between. CDR3: CASSLIGAGEQFF. DNA of the CDR3: TGTGCCAGCAGCTTAATTGGGGCAGGTGAGCAGTTCTTC.

The rearrangement uses TRBV7-9 and TRBJ2-5, with D perhaps matching TRBD2 (6 bases). This CDR3 spans 14 amino acids. V dropped 5 bases and J dropped 1 base, with 11 bases sitting between them. Per the germline V gene, CDR1 is SEHNR and CDR2 is FQNEAQ (reference sequence). The CDR3 DNA reads TGTGCCAGCAGCCACGGACTATCCCAAGAGACCCAGTACTTC. The encoded protein is CASSHGLSQETQYF.

The rearrangement joins TRBV12-3 or TRBV12-4 to TRBJ1-1; 9 positions match TRBD1. V was pared by 6 bases and J by 1 base, with 3 bases of the junction left unmatched. The CDR3 sequence is 14 residues long. CDR3 coding DNA: TGTGCCAGCAGCAGGACAGGGGCGAACACTGAAGCTTTCTTT. Encoded protein: CASSRTGANTEAFF.

The chain uses TRBV4-1 and TRBJ2-7; 8 positions match TRBD1. Germline CDR1 reads MGHRA; CDR2 reads YSYEKL. V lost 4 bases to trimming and J lost 2 bases; unmatched junction nucleotides: 7. This CDR3 is 15 amino acids long. CDR3 sequence reads: CASSLTVQGAYEQYF. In DNA, the CDR3 is TGCGCCAGCAGCCTAACGGTACAGGGGGCCTACGAGCAGTACTTC.

This clonotype has only a few counts. The chain uses TRBV7-2 and TRBJ2-2; 9 bases line up with TRBD2. The junction had 6 bases not matched to a gene; V was cut back by 2 bases and J by 5 bases. The CDR3 sequence is 16 residues long. CDR1 and CDR2 (germline): SGHTA, FQGNSA. As DNA, the CDR3 is TGTGCCAGCAGCTTACGGGGTAGCGGGAGTACCGGGGAGCTGTTTTTT. This sequence encodes CASSLRGSGSTGELFF.

The V gene is TRBV7-2, the J gene TRBJ2-7; D remains ambiguous. V dropped 5 bases and J dropped 5 bases, with 10 bases sitting between them. The germline CDR1 and CDR2 sequences are SGHTA and FQGNSA. The CDR3 is 12 residues long. CDR3 sequence (DNA): TGTGCCAGCAGCCCGGAGTCCGACGAGCAGTACTTC. Residues: CASSPESDEQYF.

The chain combines TRBV7-2 with TRBJ1-1; 7 bases line up with TRBD1. CDR1 and CDR2 from the germline V gene are SGHTA and FQGNSA. Unmatched junction bases numbered 20, after V lost 4 bases and J lost 6 bases. The CDR3 is made up of 18 amino acids. CDR3 bases: TGTGCCAGCAGCTCCGCTCCCCAGCAGGGGACAGTTGGCCCTGAAGCTTTCTTT. It specifies CASSSAPQQGTVGPEAFF.

This clonotype showed up many times. The rearrangement uses TRBV7-2 and TRBJ1-3; D uncertain. This CDR3 comprises 16 residues. Between the trimmed V and J ends, which lost 1 base and 0 bases, there was a span of 10 bases. CDR1 and CDR2 from the germline V gene are SGHTA and FQGNSA. This CDR3 is CASSLDFIGSGNTIYF. For the CDR3, the DNA is TGTGCCAGCAGCTTAGATTTCATCGGCTCTGGAAACACCATATATTTT.

This clonotype has ten or more counts. V and J are TRBV27 and TRBJ2-5; 8 bases agree with TRBD2. J was trimmed by 5 bases and V by 2 bases; bases with no gene match: 4. Looked up from germline, CDR1 is MNHEY and CDR2 is SMNVEV (reference sequence). This CDR3 is built from 14 residues. The CDR3: CASSLAGRGETQYF. CDR3 DNA: TGTGCCAGCAGTTTAGCCGGGAGGGGGGAGACCCAGTACTTC.

This clonotype came up a few times. This chain links TRBV18 with TRBJ1-2, with 7 bases that match TRBD1. This CDR3 spans 15 amino acids. V trimming: 2 bases; J trimming: 1 base; junction bases outside the gene matches: 4. Per the germline V gene, CDR1 is KGHSH and CDR2 is LQKENI. DNA of the CDR3: TGTGCCAGCTCACCAACGGGGACAGTTAACTATGGCTACACCTTC. It encodes CASSPTGTVNYGYTF. Full variable domain (outside the CDR3, taken from reference TRBV18 and TRBJ1-2): NAGVMQNPRHLVRRRGQEARLRCSPMKGHSHVYWYRQLPEEGLKFMVYLQKENIIDESGMPKERFSAEFPKEGPSILRIQQVVRGDSAAYFCASSPTGTVNYGYTFGSGTRLTVV.